The 22 T cell receptor beta chains below all came from one sample that was sequenced in a study of cytomegalovirus exposure and HLA in healthy donors. Primers: 60 Vbeta forward and 13 Jbeta reverse. Sequencing used immunoSEQ multiplex PCR; TCRdb keeps in-frame clones, though not all of them. The table has approximately 110,000 clones, 60% to 85% seen once. Sample: PBMCs. The receptors shown here come from a man aged 40-49 years in good health and CMV-seronegative.

This chain links TRBV7-9 with TRBJ2-7; tentatively, D is TRBD1 (6 bases). The germline CDR1 and CDR2 sequences are SEHNR and FQNEAQ (reference sequence). This CDR3 region has 12 residues. V was cut by 5 bases and J by 3 bases, with 8 bases left in between. The CDR3 bases are TGTGCCAGCAGCGGGGACAACTACGAGCAGTACTTC. Translation: CASSGDNYEQYF.

The chain links TRBV7-6 to TRBJ1-6; 8 bases line up with TRBD1. CDR3 length: 14 residues. Germline loops: CDR1 SGHVS, CDR2 FNYEAQ. Trimming at V came to 5 bases and at J to 6 bases, leaving 3 bases not matched to a gene. CDR3 coding DNA: TGTGCCAGCAGCCTCGACAGGGGTAATTCACCCCTCCACTTT. Amino acids: CASSLDRGNSPLHF.

For the CDR3, the DNA is TGTGCCAGCAGGGAACCTCAAGCGGCCGGCACAGATACGCAGTATTTT. Translating gives CASREPQAAGTDTQYF. The chain recombines TRBV25-1 with TRBJ2-3, with D maybe TRBD2 (5 bases). V was cut by 6 bases and J by 1 base, with 17 bases left in between. Germline CDR1 and CDR2: MGHDK and SYGVNS. The CDR3 is 16 residues long.

The chain employs TRBV29-1 and TRBJ2-5; TRBD1 aligns across 8 bases. CDR1 is SQVTM and CDR2 is ANQGSEA in the germline V gene. V shed 4 bases and J 4 bases; nucleotides not matched to a gene: 14. The CDR3 has 16 amino acids. The CDR3 DNA follows: TGCAGCGTTGTGCCCTATAACAGGGGGTACGGAGAGACCCAGTACTTC. The encoded protein is CSVVPYNRGYGETQYF. Variable domain in full (rest from reference TRBV29-1 and TRBJ2-5): SAVISQKPSRDICQRGTSLTIQCQVDSQVTMMFWYRQQPGQSLTLIATANQGSEATYESGFVIDKFPISRPNLTFSTLTVSNMSPEDSSIYLCSVVPYNRGYGETQYFGPGTRLLVL.

CDR3 in amino acids: CASPSRGGDSPLHF. CDR3 bases: TGTGCCAGCCCCTCTCGGGGTGGGGATTCACCCCTCCACTTT. V and J are TRBV28 and TRBJ1-6; D remains ambiguous. The CDR3 consists of 14 residues. With 8 bases removed from V and 8 bases from J, the gap between germline ends came to 16 bases. Germline CDR1 reads MDHEN; CDR2 reads SYDVKM.

The V gene is TRBV2, the J gene TRBJ2-1, with D possibly TRBD2 on 5 matching bases. The CDR3 contains 13 residues. Germline CDR1 is SNHLY and CDR2 is FYNNEI. Trimming took off 6 bases at V and 6 bases at J, with 12 bases between the two ends. The CDR3 coding sequence is TGTGCCAGCAGACCGCGAGGGTCCAATGAGCAGTTCTTC. Protein product: CASRPRGSNEQFF.

This clone was recorded once. This chain joins TRBV4-1 and TRBJ1-2; D might be TRBD1 (5 bases). The CDR3 sequence is 14 residues long. Germline CDR1 reads MGHRA; CDR2 reads YSYEKL. With 3 bases removed from V and 2 bases from J, the gap between germline ends came to 10 bases. The CDR3 DNA follows: TGCGCCAGCAGCCATGGGGGACTCAACTATGGCTACACCTTC. This gives the protein CASSHGGLNYGYTF.

V and J are TRBV9 and TRBJ1-6; 7 positions agree with TRBD1. In germline, CDR1 is SGDLS, CDR2 YYNGEE. The V segment lost 4 bases and the J segment 1 base; nucleotides outside the gene matches: 11. The CDR3 length is 18 residues. CDR3 residues: CASSPDRSPGSYNSPLHF. The CDR3 region has the DNA TGTGCCAGCAGCCCGGACAGGTCTCCGGGGTCCTATAATTCACCCCTCCACTTT.

The J gene is TRBJ2-1, the V gene TRBV5-5; D not certain. There are 15 residues in the CDR3. Germline CDR1 SGHKS, CDR2 YYEKEE (reference sequence). Trimming left V 4 bases short and J 9 bases short, with 20 bases between. CDR3 sequence (DNA): TGTGCCAGCAGCCCGGTAGTCAATAGCAAAGGTGAGCAGTTCTTC. Amino acids: CASSPVVNSKGEQFF.

The chain uses TRBV19 and TRBJ2-3; 10 positions match TRBD2. This CDR3 is 13 amino acids long. CDR1 and CDR2 from the germline V gene are LNHDA and SQIVND (reference sequence). Germline trimming cut 9 bases from V and 7 bases from J; bases unmatched to any gene: 7. DNA for the CDR3: TGTGCCAGCAGCGGGGGGGATTGGTATACGCAGTATTTT. This codes for CASSGGDWYTQYF.

The chain is built from TRBV19 and TRBJ2-3; D unclear. CDR1 and CDR2 from the germline V gene are LNHDA and SQIVND (reference sequence). The CDR3 totals 12 residues. The V and J ends lost 6 bases and 2 bases respectively, with 6 bases between them. The CDR3 reads CASSAYTDTQYF. CDR3 nucleotide sequence: TGTGCCAGTAGCGCCTACACAGATACGCAGTATTTT.

The sample holds a few counts of this clone. The V and J genes are TRBV4-1 and TRBJ2-6; TRBD2 is a possible D gene (6 bases). The CDR3 has 18 amino acids. Looked up from germline, CDR1 is MGHRA and CDR2 is YSYEKL. V gave up 1 base and J gave up 0 bases, with 13 bases separating them. The CDR3 nucleotides are TGCGCCAGCAGCCAAGGTCCGGGAGCGGTCTCTGGGGCCAACGTCCTGACTTTC. Its translation is CASSQGPGAVSGANVLTF.

CDR3 protein: CSVRTGANTGELFF. The CDR3 DNA follows: TGCAGCGTTCGGACAGGCGCGAACACCGGGGAGCTGTTTTTT. V is TRBV29-1 and J is TRBJ2-2, with 7 positions matching TRBD1. The CDR3 spans 14 residues. Germline values: CDR1 SQVTM, CDR2 ANQGSEA. The trim removed 5 bases at V and 0 bases at J, leaving 3 bases unmatched.

The chain couples TRBV28 to TRBJ2-3; 12 positions match TRBD2. Trimming cost V 6 bases and J 3 bases; bases outside gene matches: 4. CDR3 length: 15 residues. Germline lookup yields CDR1 MDHEN and CDR2 SYDVKM. The CDR3 nucleotides read TGTGCCAGCAGCAGGACTAGCGGGGTGACAGATACGCAGTATTTT. It specifies CASSRTSGVTDTQYF.

The rearrangement links TRBV7-2 to TRBJ1-5; tentative D call: TRBD1 (6 bases). The CDR3 has 12 residues. V was cut by 10 bases and J by 4 bases, with 11 bases left in between. Germline assignment: CDR1 SGHTA and CDR2 FQGNSA. In nucleotides, the CDR3 is TGTGCCACCACCACAGGGAATCAGCCCCAGCATTTT. Translating it yields CATTTGNQPQHF.

The chain joins TRBV2 to TRBJ2-1; maybe TRBD2 (6 bases). Trimming left V 4 bases short and J 4 bases short, with 11 bases between. Germline V CDR1 and CDR2: SNHLY, FYNNEI. The CDR3 covers 14 residues. The CDR3 nucleotides are TGTGCCAGCAGTGCCCTAGCGAGATACAATGAGCAGTTCTTC. Protein: CASSALARYNEQFF.

This clone appeared once. The rearrangement uses TRBV6-5 and TRBJ2-5; 11 bases are shared with TRBD2. Germline assignment: CDR1 MNHEY and CDR2 SVGAGI. This CDR3 region has 15 residues. Unmatched junction bases numbered 6, after V lost 5 bases and J lost 4 bases. The chain's CDR3 is CASSKTSGRTETQYF. The CDR3 DNA reads as TGTGCCAGCAGTAAAACTAGCGGGAGAACAGAGACCCAGTACTTC.

This chain connects TRBV12-5 to TRBJ2-2; D remains ambiguous. Germline CDR1 is LGHNT and CDR2 is FRNRAP. V was shortened by 3 bases and J by 5 bases, with 16 bases between the two germline ends. CDR3 size: 16 residues. The CDR3 is CASGFPGPTATGELFF. The CDR3 nucleotides read TGTGCTAGTGGTTTTCCGGGTCCCACTGCTACCGGGGAGCTGTTTTTT. The full variable domain, completed using reference TRBV12-5 and TRBJ2-2, is DARVTQTPRHKVTEMGQEVTMRCQPILGHNTVFWYRQTMMQGLELLAYFRNRAPLDDSGMPKDRFSAEMPDATLATLKIQPSEPRDSAVYFCASGFPGPTATGELFFGEGSRLTVL.

The chain joins TRBV18 to TRBJ2-7; TRBD1 matches at 8 bases. The germline gives CDR1 KGHSH, CDR2 LQKENI. This CDR3 is built from 13 residues. V lost 6 bases, J lost 7 bases, and 8 bases stayed unmatched. The CDR3 DNA sequence: TGTGCCAGCTCCCAAGGACAGGGTTGGGAGCAGTACTTC. It translates to CASSQGQGWEQYF.

The chain recombines TRBV4-1 with TRBJ2-7; 12 positions match TRBD2. With V trimmed by 3 bases and J by 0 bases, 12 bases remained unmatched. Germline V gene sequence: CDR1 MGHRA, CDR2 YSYEKL. This CDR3 is built from 19 residues. The CDR3 DNA sequence: TGCGCCAGCAGCCAGACACCGGGACTAGCGGGCGACTACTCCTACGAGCAGTACTTC. Amino acids: CASSQTPGLAGDYSYEQYF.

The J gene is TRBJ2-1, the V gene TRBV4-1; 7 bases are shared with TRBD2. This CDR3 region has 15 residues. Unmatched junction bases numbered 9, after V lost 3 bases and J lost 7 bases. Germline V CDR1 and CDR2: MGHRA, YSYEKL. CDR3 sequence reads: CASSQGLLGGNEQFF. CDR3 DNA sequence: TGCGCCAGCAGCCAGGGACTCCTGGGGGGGAATGAGCAGTTCTTC.

Only one count was recorded for this clone. The chain carries TRBV2 and TRBJ1-6; D may be TRBD1 (5 bases). The CDR3 runs 14 residues. V was clipped by 7 bases and J by 7 bases, with 14 bases between them. CDR1 and CDR2 from the germline V gene are SNHLY and FYNNEI. DNA for the CDR3: TGTGCCAGCACGAGCCGGGGGGGGAATTCACCCCTCCACTTT. It codes for CASTSRGGNSPLHF. The whole variable domain, filled in from reference TRBV2 and TRBJ1-6, reads EPEVTQTPSHQVTQMGQEVILRCVPISNHLYFYWYRQILGQKVEFLVSFYNNEISEKSEIFDDQFSVERPDGSNFTLKIRSTKLEDSAMYFCASTSRGGNSPLHFGNGTRLTVT.